This T cell receptor (beta chain) comes out of a study of Graves' ophthalmopathy and Graves' hyperthyroidism. Turning to the study itself: There was a collection of peripheral blood at initial diagnosis, before any treatment. Broader study findings: Blood was where most expanded thyroid clonotypes above 0.001 frequency also turned up.

The CDR3 is made up of 13 amino acids. With 1 base removed from V and 5 bases from J, the gap between germline ends came to 8 bases. Germline CDR1 is LNHDA and CDR2 is SQIVND (reference sequence). With respect to this clonotype: Its antigen remains unknown.

From RNA, the CDR3 regions of TCR beta chains were amplified and sequenced. First-round RT-PCR used HTBI primers; second-round multiplex PCR followed. One entry per CDR3 protein, called by TCRdb with MiXCR from the multiplex PCR reads. This sample has fewer than 70,000 distinct CDR3 sequences, with roughly 46% found just once. For donors with ophthalmopathy, the disease showed moderate-to-severe activity, reached CAS ≥3 and NOSPECS ≥4, and had lasted under 3 months. Orbital computed tomography and thyroid ultrasound, along with TRAb, serum thyroxine and clinical symptoms, underpinned diagnosis. This TCR was recovered from an adult woman with Graves' ophthalmopathy. The V gene is TRBV19, the J gene TRBJ2-5; D may be TRBD1 or TRBD2 (5 bases each). Sequencing used peripheral blood. The CDR3 protein is CASSIGDGETQYF. For the CDR3, the DNA is TGTGCCAGTAGTATAGGGGACGGCGAGACCCAGTACTTC.